Below, one T cell receptor beta chain is given with its context. The sample is drawn from a study of shared clonotypes between healthy human individuals. Overall study context: Each donor contributed plates that comprised three CD4 naive, three CD4 memory, two CD8 naive and one CD8 memory.

Using immunoSEQ multiplex PCR, the repertoire was profiled, and TCRdb retains in-frame clones only, with some absent. Among over 2 million clones, under 95% were seen once, and the ten largest hold about 0.36%. This sequence was found in a man between 18 and 35 years old in good health. Some clones in this sample may be carry-over from other donors' samples. Source material: naive CD4+ T cells from PBMCs. As for subset: CD45RA+ positively selected.

The CDR3 region has the DNA TGCGCCAGCAGCTTGCGGGCAGCCACAGATACGCAGTATTTT. Its translation is CASSLRAATDTQYF. The V and J genes are TRBV5-1 and TRBJ2-3; no reliable D call. Trimming cost V 1 base and J 2 bases, with 8 bases left between them. CDR3 length equals 14 residues. Germline values: CDR1 SGHRS, CDR2 YFSETQ.